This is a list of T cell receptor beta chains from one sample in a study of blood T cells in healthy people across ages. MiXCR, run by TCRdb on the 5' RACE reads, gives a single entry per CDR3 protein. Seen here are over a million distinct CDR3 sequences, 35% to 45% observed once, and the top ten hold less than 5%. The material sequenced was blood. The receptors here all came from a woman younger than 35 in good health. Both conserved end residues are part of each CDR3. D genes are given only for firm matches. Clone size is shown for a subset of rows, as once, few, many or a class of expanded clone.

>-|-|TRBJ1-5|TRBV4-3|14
CASSQDVRVQPQHF
TGCGCCAGCAGCCAAGATGTGCGGGTCCAGCCCCAGCATTTT
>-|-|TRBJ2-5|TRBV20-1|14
CSAREWLLSETQYF
TGCAGTGCTAGAGAGTGGCTACTTTCGGAGACCCAGTACTTC
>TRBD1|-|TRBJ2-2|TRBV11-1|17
CASSLAQQGAFTGELFF
TGTGCCAGCAGCTTAGCGCAGCAGGGGGCGTTCACCGGGGAGCTGTTTTTT
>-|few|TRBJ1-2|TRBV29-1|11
CSAEGDYGYTF
TGCAGCGCGGAAGGGGACTATGGCTACACCTTC
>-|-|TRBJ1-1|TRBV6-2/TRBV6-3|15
CASTSGGRVGTEAFF
TGTGCCAGCACCTCCGGGGGAAGGGTCGGCACTGAAGCTTTCTTT
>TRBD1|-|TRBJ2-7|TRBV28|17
CASESGTGASSYNEQYF
TGTGCCAGCGAATCCGGGACAGGGGCGAGCTCCTACAATGAGCAGTACTTC
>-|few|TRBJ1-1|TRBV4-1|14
CASSQSTRNTEAFF
TGCGCCAGCAGCCAAAGCACCCGGAACACTGAAGCTTTCTTT
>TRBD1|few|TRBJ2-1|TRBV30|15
CAWSPTGNPYNEQFF
TGTGCCTGGAGTCCGACAGGGAATCCCTACAATGAGCAGTTCTTC
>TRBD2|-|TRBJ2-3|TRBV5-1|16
CASSLSAGGRPDTQYF
TGCGCCAGCAGCTTGTCCGCGGGGGGTCGCCCAGATACGCAGTATTTT
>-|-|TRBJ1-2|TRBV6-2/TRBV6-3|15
CASSYRPGTYYGYTF
TGTGCCAGCAGTTACCGACCCGGGACATACTATGGCTACACCTTC
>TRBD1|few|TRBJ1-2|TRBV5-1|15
CASSLRVGGDYGYTF
TGCGCCAGCAGCTTGAGAGTAGGGGGCGACTATGGCTACACCTTC
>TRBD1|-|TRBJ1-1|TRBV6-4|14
CASSAGQYSTEAFF
TGTGCCAGCAGTGCGGGACAGTATAGCACTGAAGCTTTCTTT
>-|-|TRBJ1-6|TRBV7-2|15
CASSPRGAQGSPLHF
TGTGCCAGCAGCCCCCGGGGGGCCCAAGGCTCACCCCTCCACTTT
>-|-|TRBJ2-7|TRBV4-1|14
CASSQGGTFDEQYF
TGCGCCAGCAGCCAAGGCGGTACCTTCGACGAGCAGTACTTC
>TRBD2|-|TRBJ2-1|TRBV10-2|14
CASTGGGAYNEQFF
TGCGCCAGCACTGGCGGGGGGGCTTACAATGAGCAGTTCTTC
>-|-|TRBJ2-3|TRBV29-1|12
CSAERAADKQYF
TGCAGCGCGGAACGGGCGGCAGATAAGCAGTATTTT
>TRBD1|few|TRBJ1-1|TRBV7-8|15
CASSIGTGVGTEAFF
TGTGCCAGCAGCATAGGGACAGGGGTTGGCACTGAAGCTTTCTTT
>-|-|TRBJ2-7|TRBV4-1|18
CASSPQGHVLSTSYEQYF
TGCGCCAGCAGCCCCCAGGGCCATGTTCTATCTACCTCCTACGAGCAGTACTTC
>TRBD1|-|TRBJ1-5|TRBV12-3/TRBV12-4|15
CASTLGTGANQPQHF
TGTGCCAGCACCCTTGGGACAGGCGCAAATCAGCCCCAGCATTTT
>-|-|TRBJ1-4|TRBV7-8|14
CASTVDSRNEKLFF
TGTGCCAGCACCGTGGACAGCCGTAATGAAAAACTGTTTTTT
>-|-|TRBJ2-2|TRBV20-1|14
CSAREGTYTGELFF
TGCAGTGCTAGGGAAGGGACGTACACCGGGGAGCTGTTTTTT
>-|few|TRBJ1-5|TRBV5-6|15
CASSLQLTGNQPQHF
TGTGCCAGCAGCTTACAGCTCACGGGCAATCAGCCCCAGCATTTT
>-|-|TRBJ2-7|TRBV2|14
CASSVYQDYYEQYF
TGTGCCAGCAGTGTGTATCAGGATTACTACGAGCAGTACTTC
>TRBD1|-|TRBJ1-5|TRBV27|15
CASREGQHSNQPQHF
TGTGCCAGCAGGGAGGGACAGCATAGCAATCAGCCCCAGCATTTT
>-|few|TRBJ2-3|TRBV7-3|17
CASSLVTSSTSTDTQYF
TGTGCCAGCAGCTTAGTGACTAGTAGTACTAGCACAGATACGCAGTATTTT
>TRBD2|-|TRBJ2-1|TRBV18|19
CASSPRGQEASGGYNEQFF
TGTGCCAGCTCACCACGAGGTCAGGAAGCTAGCGGAGGCTACAATGAGCAGTTCTTC
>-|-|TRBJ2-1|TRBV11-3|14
CASSLAGGYDEQFF
TGTGCCAGCAGCTTAGCTGGGGGCTACGATGAGCAGTTCTTC
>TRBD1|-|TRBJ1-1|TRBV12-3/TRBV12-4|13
CASSPRGRAEAFF
TGTGCCAGCAGCCCCAGGGGGCGAGCTGAAGCTTTCTTT
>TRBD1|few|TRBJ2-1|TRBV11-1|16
CASSSGTVLPDNEQFF
TGTGCCAGCAGCTCCGGGACAGTCTTACCTGACAATGAGCAGTTCTTC
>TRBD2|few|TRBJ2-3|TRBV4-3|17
CASSQDSGLAVTDTQYF
TGCGCCAGCAGCCAAGACTCGGGACTAGCGGTCACAGATACGCAGTATTTT
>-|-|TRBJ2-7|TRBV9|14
CASSVDSYSYEQYF
TGTGCCAGCAGCGTCGACAGCTATTCCTACGAGCAGTACTTC
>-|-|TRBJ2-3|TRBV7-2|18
CASSQTMTSVGSTDTQYF
TGTGCCAGCAGCCAAACAATGACCTCCGTGGGAAGCACAGATACGCAGTATTTT
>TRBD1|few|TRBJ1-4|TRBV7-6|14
CASSQDRGEEKLFF
TGTGCCAGCAGCCAAGACAGGGGGGAGGAAAAACTGTTTTTT
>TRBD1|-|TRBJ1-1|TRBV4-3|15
CASSRGQADNTEAFF
TGCGCCAGCAGCCGTGGACAGGCAGACAACACTGAAGCTTTCTTT
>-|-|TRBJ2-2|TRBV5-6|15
CASSYGTPEAGELFF
TGTGCCAGCAGCTACGGGACTCCCGAGGCCGGGGAGCTGTTTTTT
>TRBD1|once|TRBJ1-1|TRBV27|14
CASGLAQGAYGAFF
TGTGCCAGCGGACTAGCACAGGGGGCTTATGGCGCTTTCTTT
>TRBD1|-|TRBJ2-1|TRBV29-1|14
CSVAVGGTYNEQFF
TGCAGCGTTGCGGTAGGGGGCACCTACAATGAGCAGTTCTTC
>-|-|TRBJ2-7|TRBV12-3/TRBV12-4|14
CASSFRTLSYEQYF
TGTGCCAGCAGTTTTAGGACGTTATCCTACGAGCAGTACTTC
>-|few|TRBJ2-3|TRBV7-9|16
CASSLALGLAGDTQYF
TGTGCCAGCAGCTTAGCCTTGGGGCTGGCAGGAGATACGCAGTATTTT
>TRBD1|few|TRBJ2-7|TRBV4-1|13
CASSQWTGIEQYF
TGCGCCAGCAGCCAGTGGACAGGGATCGAGCAGTACTTC
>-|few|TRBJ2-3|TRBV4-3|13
CASSMRETDTQYF
TGCGCCAGCAGCATGAGGGAAACGGATACGCAGTATTTT
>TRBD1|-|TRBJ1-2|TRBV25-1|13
CASTRTGTTGYTF
TGTGCCAGCACCAGGACAGGAACCACTGGCTACACCTTC